Described below is a single T cell receptor (beta chain) sequence and its context. Assay: immunoSEQ multiplex PCR; the TCRdb copy retains only in-frame clones and omits some. The sample has 150,000 to 250,000 clones, about 81% seen once. This record comes from a study of cytomegalovirus exposure and HLA in healthy donors. In the study overall: The roughly 110 validation repertoires were produced on the same platform as the roughly 670 repertoires of the first cohort. This was reported in a later analysis.

Germline CDR1 is MNHNS and CDR2 is SASEGT. V lost 8 bases and J lost 4; bases outside the gene matches: 8. This CDR3 has 13 residues. This clonotype was obtained from a woman in her 30s in good health and CMV-seronegative. The rearrangement joins TRBV6-1 to TRBJ2-7, with TRBD1 matching over 7 bases. The source material was PBMCs. CDR3 bases: TGTGCCAGCGCACCGACAGGGATTTACGAGCAGTACTTC. It translates to CASAPTGIYEQYF.